These 18 T cell receptor beta chains originate from one sample sequenced in a study of CXCR3-negative and CXCR3-positive naive CD8 T cells. Study-wide results and caveats: Hydrophobicity of TRB CDR3s was greater in CXCR3-positive naive cells than in CXCR3-negative naive cells.

The antigens for these receptors are not known. It was by 5' RACE with UMI labels that the TRB cDNA libraries were prepared. TCRdb re-called the 5' RACE reads and gives one entry per CDR3 protein, without DNA. The sample shows roughly 120,000 distinct CDR3 sequences, and roughly 0.59% sits with its ten largest clones. Sequenced input: naive CXCR3+ CD8+ T cells from blood. The subset denotes: CD45RO-CCR7+CD27+CD95- naive CD8+ T cells expressing CXCR3 (TNR3+). These receptors were obtained from a human donor in good health. Some clones in this sample may be carry-over from other donors' samples.

This chain connects TRBV5-1 to TRBJ2-7; lacking DNA, the TRBD2 call made by TCRdb goes unchecked. The germline CDR1 and CDR2 sequences are SGHRS and YFSETQ. The CDR3 loop spans 15 amino acids. CDR3 loop: CASSPSGTSVYEQYF. The full variable domain, in which reference TRBV5-1 and TRBJ2-7 provide the parts outside the CDR3, is KAGVTQTPRYLIKTRGQQVTLSCSPISGHRSVSWYQQTPGQGLQFLFEYFSETQRNKGNFPGRFSGRQFSNSRSEMNVSTLELGDSALYLCASSPSGTSVYEQYFGPGTRLTVT.

Here the CDR3 reads CASREERAGSSYNEQFF. This rearrangement joins TRBV6-1 to TRBJ2-1; TCRdb's D call of TRBD2 is untestable without DNA. The CDR3 spans 17 residues. From germline, CDR1 is MNHNS and CDR2 SASEGT.

The chain joins TRBV28 to TRBJ2-7; as DNA is missing, the TRBD1 call by TCRdb cannot be tested. There are 14 residues in the CDR3. Germline V CDR1 and CDR2: MDHEN, SYDVKM. This CDR3 is CASSLPGAGYEQYF.

V usage is TRBV30 and J usage is TRBJ2-5. CDR3 length: 12 amino acids. Germline V gene lookup returns CDR1 GTSNPN and CDR2 SVGIG (reference sequence). CDR3 in amino acids: CAWSPDQETQYF. Full variable domain (rest looked up from reference TRBV30 and TRBJ2-5): SQTIHQWPATLVQPVGSPLSLECTVEGTSNPNLYWYRQAAGRGLQLLFYSVGIGQISSEVPQNLSASRPQDRQFILSSKKLLLSDSGFYLCAWSPDQETQYFGPGTRLLVL.

The chain carries TRBV10-3 and TRBJ2-1; TCRdb lists TRBD1, though no DNA is available to test this call. This CDR3 contains 14 residues. CDR1 and CDR2 (germline): ENHRY, SYGVKD. The CDR3 here is CAYSGTEVYNEQFF.

The chain is built from TRBV3-1 and TRBJ2-5; with no DNA, the TCRdb D assignment of TRBD2 cannot be verified. In germline, CDR1 is LGHDT, CDR2 YNNKEL (reference sequence). The CDR3 spans 17 residues. CDR3 sequence: CASSQVNPAGGAETQYF.

This rearrangement joins TRBV4-3 to TRBJ2-7. Germline-derived CDR1 and CDR2 are LGHNA and YSLEER. The CDR3 runs 16 residues. The CDR3 here is CASSQADNHVSYEQYF.

The rearrangement links TRBV7-2 to TRBJ2-7; without DNA, the TCRdb call of TRBD1 cannot be checked. Germline-derived CDR1 and CDR2 are SGHTA and FQGNSA. CDR3 length: 13 residues. The CDR3 here is CASSLIPGYEQYF.

The rearrangement uses TRBV28 and TRBJ1-2; lacking DNA, the TRBD1 call made by TCRdb goes unchecked. This CDR3 comprises 14 residues. Germline CDR1 MDHEN, CDR2 SYDVKM. The CDR3 loop is CASSLDRGGYGYTF.

The rearrangement links TRBV7-9 to TRBJ2-7; TCRdb's D gene call, TRBD2, goes unchecked for lack of DNA. CDR1 and CDR2 from the germline V gene are SEHNR and FQNEAQ (reference sequence). The CDR3 consists of 15 residues. Here the CDR3 reads CASSPGPLASYEQYF.

This chain links TRBV19 with TRBJ2-7; TCRdb selects TRBD1, and the lack of DNA leaves this call unchecked. Germline V gene lookup returns CDR1 LNHDA and CDR2 SQIVND (reference sequence). CDR3 length: 16 amino acids. The chain's CDR3 is CASSSGDAGTAYEQYF.

The J gene is TRBJ2-7, the V gene TRBV29-1; the TCRdb D gene call, TRBD1, has no DNA to confirm it. CDR1 SQVTM and CDR2 ANQGSEA come from the germline V gene. The CDR3 consists of 13 residues. CDR3 sequence: CSTRDGPSYEQYF.

The genes are TRBV9 and TRBJ2-4. CDR1 is SGDLS and CDR2 is YYNGEE in the germline V gene. CDR3 length equals 15 residues. The CDR3 loop reads CASSVGVLAENIQYF.

The chain joins TRBV10-3 to TRBJ2-5; the TCRdb call, TRBD2, lacks DNA for checking. Germline V gene sequence: CDR1 ENHRY, CDR2 SYGVKD. The CDR3 runs to 16 residues. The CDR3 loop is CAISDKDKLPQETQYF.

This chain joins TRBV29-1 and TRBJ2-7; TCRdb designates TRBD1, a call that cannot be tested without DNA. This CDR3 is 13 amino acids long. CDR1 SQVTM and CDR2 ANQGSEA come from the germline V gene. CDR3 protein: CSVEEGLSYEQYF.

The chain couples TRBV3-1 to TRBJ2-2; TCRdb designates TRBD1, a call that cannot be tested without DNA. CDR1 is LGHDT and CDR2 is YNNKEL in the germline V gene (reference sequence). CDR3 length equals 17 residues. The CDR3 protein is CASSQEWSGANTGELFF.

This chain uses TRBV27 with TRBJ1-6. CDR3 length: 12 residues. Germline V gene sequence: CDR1 MNHEY, CDR2 SMNVEV (reference sequence). This chain's CDR3 is CASSLLGSPLHF.

The J gene is TRBJ1-2, the V gene TRBV29-1; absent DNA, TCRdb's TRBD1 call cannot be checked. Germline V lookup: CDR1 SQVTM, CDR2 ANQGSEA. The CDR3 has 12 residues. The CDR3 reads CSGTTEGGGYTF.